This is a list of T cell receptor beta chains from one sample in a study of graft-versus-host responses after intestinal transplantation. The method was immunoSEQ multiplex PCR; TCRdb's version includes in-frame clones alone and lacks a portion of them. Among some 84,000 clones listed, roughly 80% were seen once. For these TCRs, the target antigens are not known. This specimen consisted of unstimulated CD4+ T cells sorted from spleen or lymph node cells, obtained before intestinal transplant. These receptors originate from a human donor who received an intestinal transplant. Both conserved end residues are part of each CDR3. The order of the fields is CDR3 DNA, CDR3 protein, D gene, J gene, clone size, V gene. A D gene is named only where the DNA matches it firmly. Not all rows give a size; the values are once, few, many and, for expanded clones, a class.

DNA: TGTGCCGGGGGGACAGTCGGCCAGCCCCAGCATTTT
CDR3: CAGGTVGQPQHF
D: TRBD1
J: TRBJ1-5
size: -
V: TRBV19

DNA: TGTGCCAGCAGCAAAAGGGGGGGGTTTGGGGAGGGCCGTATCTTATATGGCAAAAACATTCAGTACTTC
CDR3: CASSKRGGFGEGRILYGKNIQYF
D: -
J: TRBJ2-4
size: -
V: TRBV21-1

DNA: TGTGCCAGTAGGAAGACAGGGGACTACAATGAGCAGTTCTTC
CDR3: CASRKTGDYNEQFF
D: TRBD1
J: TRBJ2-1
size: -
V: TRBV19

DNA: TGCGCCAGCAGCCTACAGGGTAGGACCTACAATGAGCAGTTCTTC
CDR3: CASSLQGRTYNEQFF
D: -
J: TRBJ2-1
size: -
V: TRBV4-1

DNA: TGTGCCAGCAGCCAGACTAGTCCCACCGGGGAGCTGTTTTTT
CDR3: CASSQTSPTGELFF
D: -
J: TRBJ2-2
size: -
V: TRBV5-4

DNA: TGCGCCAGCAGCGAACCGGGACAGGGAGTAGGTGAGCAGTTCTTC
CDR3: CASSEPGQGVGEQFF
D: TRBD1
J: TRBJ2-1
size: once
V: TRBV5-1

DNA: TGTGCCAGCAGCTTATTTGGACAGAACTACGAGCAGTACTTC
CDR3: CASSLFGQNYEQYF
D: -
J: TRBJ2-7
size: -
V: TRBV5-6

DNA: TGTGCCATCAGTGAGGGGCCAGCCTACGAGCAGTACTTC
CDR3: CAISEGPAYEQYF
D: -
J: TRBJ2-7
size: -
V: TRBV10-3

DNA: TGTGCCAGCAGTACCAGATACAATGAGCAGTTCTTC
CDR3: CASSTRYNEQFF
D: -
J: TRBJ2-1
size: once
V: TRBV6-1

DNA: TGTGCCAGCAGCTGGATACTAGGAGAGCAGTTCTTC
CDR3: CASSWILGEQFF
D: -
J: TRBJ2-1
size: -
V: TRBV7-3

DNA: TGTGCCAGCAGTTATTTAGGGGGTACCTACAATGAGCAGTTCTTC
CDR3: CASSYLGGTYNEQFF
D: -
J: TRBJ2-1
size: -
V: TRBV6-5

DNA: TGTGCCAGCAGCTTTGGTAGCGGGGGGGCGGAGACCCAGTACTTC
CDR3: CASSFGSGGAETQYF
D: TRBD2
J: TRBJ2-5
size: -
V: TRBV7-9

DNA: TGTGCCAGCAACGACCGGGACAGGGAAGAGACCCAGTACTTC
CDR3: CASNDRDREETQYF
D: TRBD1
J: TRBJ2-5
size: -
V: TRBV5-4

DNA: TGTGCCAGTAGTATTGGGCAGTTCGACTCTGGGGCCAACGTCCTGACTTTC
CDR3: CASSIGQFDSGANVLTF
D: -
J: TRBJ2-6
size: -
V: TRBV19

DNA: TGTGCCAGCAGTGGGAGGACGCTTCCCTACGAGCAGTACTTC
CDR3: CASSGRTLPYEQYF
D: -
J: TRBJ2-7
size: -
V: TRBV28

DNA: TGTGCCAGCAGCCAAGATCATCCAGGGGTCTTTGAGCAGTACTTC
CDR3: CASSQDHPGVFEQYF
D: -
J: TRBJ2-7
size: -
V: TRBV14

DNA: TGTGCCAGCAGCCGACAGGGAGGATTGGAGACCCAGTACTTC
CDR3: CASSRQGGLETQYF
D: -
J: TRBJ2-5
size: -
V: TRBV7-3

DNA: TGTGCCAGCAGTGAAGGCAGGGCGATAGGCTATAATGAAAAACTGTTTTTT
CDR3: CASSEGRAIGYNEKLFF
D: -
J: TRBJ1-4
size: -
V: TRBV6-1

DNA: TGTGCCAGCAGCCCCTCTAGCGGGGGGGCCAATGAGCAGTTCTTC
CDR3: CASSPSSGGANEQFF
D: TRBD2
J: TRBJ2-1
size: -
V: TRBV7-2

DNA: TGCGCCAGCAGCATTAGACAGGGGTTCTCTGGGGCCAACGTCCTGACTTTC
CDR3: CASSIRQGFSGANVLTF
D: TRBD1
J: TRBJ2-6
size: -
V: TRBV5-1

DNA: TGCGCCAGCAGCTTGGACACAGGGGATACAAGCTATGGCTACACCTTC
CDR3: CASSLDTGDTSYGYTF
D: TRBD1
J: TRBJ1-2
size: -
V: TRBV5-1

DNA: TGTGCCACCAGCAGAGATAGGGGTGAGCAGTTCTTC
CDR3: CATSRDRGEQFF
D: -
J: TRBJ2-1
size: -
V: TRBV15

DNA: TGTGCCAGCTCCCCTACCAACATCCCGGGACAGGGATCCTTTGGCTACACCTTC
CDR3: CASSPTNIPGQGSFGYTF
D: TRBD1
J: TRBJ1-2
size: -
V: TRBV18

DNA: TGTGCCAGCAGTGAGGTCAGGAACACTGAAGCTTTCTTT
CDR3: CASSEVRNTEAFF
D: -
J: TRBJ1-1
size: -
V: TRBV2

DNA: TGTGCCAGCGGGGCGGACTACGAGCAGTACTTC
CDR3: CASGADYEQYF
D: -
J: TRBJ2-7
size: -
V: TRBV28

DNA: TGCGCCAGCAGCCCCGCCGGGGACAGGGTCGACGCTTTCTTT
CDR3: CASSPAGDRVDAFF
D: TRBD1
J: TRBJ1-1
size: few
V: TRBV5-1

DNA: TGTGCCAGCCGACAGGGTAAGGGCGAGCAGTACTTC
CDR3: CASRQGKGEQYF
D: TRBD1
J: TRBJ2-7
size: -
V: TRBV11-3

DNA: TGCGCCAGCAGCCAGCTCCCGGGAGCCAACTCACCCCTCCACTTT
CDR3: CASSQLPGANSPLHF
D: -
J: TRBJ1-6
size: few
V: TRBV4-1

DNA: TGCAGTGCTAGGACAATCCTCGGCTACACCTTC
CDR3: CSARTILGYTF
D: -
J: TRBJ1-2
size: -
V: TRBV20-1

DNA: TGCGCCAGCAGTGACTCGGGGGAGACCCAGTACTTC
CDR3: CASSDSGETQYF
D: -
J: TRBJ2-5
size: -
V: TRBV10-2

DNA: TGTGCCAGCAGTTTTGAAAGGGTCAGCCGAGGGGGCTACACCTTC
CDR3: CASSFERVSRGGYTF
D: -
J: TRBJ1-2
size: -
V: TRBV28

DNA: TGCGTCAGCAGCTTGGATGCGGGGCGAGAGACCCAGTACTTC
CDR3: CVSSLDAGRETQYF
D: -
J: TRBJ2-5
size: -
V: TRBV5-1

DNA: TGTGCCACCGAGAGGGGGGGGCCCACAGATACGCAGTATTTT
CDR3: CATERGGPTDTQYF
D: -
J: TRBJ2-3
size: -
V: TRBV6-1

DNA: TGCAGCGGGGGACACATGAACACTGAAGCTTTCTTT
CDR3: CSGGHMNTEAFF
D: -
J: TRBJ1-1
size: few
V: TRBV29-1

DNA: TGTGCCAGCAGCTTGGCGTCCCTCGAGCAGTACTTC
CDR3: CASSLASLEQYF
D: -
J: TRBJ2-7
size: once
V: TRBV5-5

DNA: TGTGCCAGCAGACTTACGTCCGGGGAGCTGTTTTTT
CDR3: CASRLTSGELFF
D: -
J: TRBJ2-2
size: -
V: TRBV6-6

DNA: TGTGCCCCGCCGGGACAGGGGATCTACGAGCAGTACTTC
CDR3: CAPPGQGIYEQYF
D: TRBD1
J: TRBJ2-7
size: -
V: TRBV19

DNA: TGTGCCAGCAGCTTGGTCGACAGGAGATCCTATGGCTACACCTTC
CDR3: CASSLVDRRSYGYTF
D: -
J: TRBJ1-2
size: few
V: TRBV5-6

DNA: TGTGCCAGCAGTTACCTGACAGGGAACACTGAAGCTTTCTTT
CDR3: CASSYLTGNTEAFF
D: -
J: TRBJ1-1
size: -
V: TRBV6-5

DNA: TGTGCCAGCAGCAGGGGAAGGAACGAGCAGTACTTC
CDR3: CASSRGRNEQYF
D: -
J: TRBJ2-7
size: -
V: TRBV25-1

DNA: TGTGCCAGCAGGGGGGCAGGGGTGGGCACTGAAGCTTTCTTT
CDR3: CASRGAGVGTEAFF
D: -
J: TRBJ1-1
size: -
V: TRBV27

DNA: TGTGCCAGCAGCCCGAATCGACTAGCGGGAGAGAGGGCCAAAAACATTCAGTACTTC
CDR3: CASSPNRLAGERAKNIQYF
D: TRBD2
J: TRBJ2-4
size: -
V: TRBV9